This T cell receptor (beta chain) is from a study of spatial heterogeneity in lung cancer. Ten or more counts support this clonotype. The junction does not match germline at one end; this may be a read error. TCRdb re-called the 5' RACE reads with MiXCR, one entry per CDR3 protein. The table has under 6,500 distinct CDR3 sequences, around 4.3% seen once. The germline V gene encodes CDR1 SEHNR and CDR2 FQNEAQ (reference sequence). This CDR3 is 17 amino acids long. The time point was: sample taken at primary tumor resection. The donor group consisted of some 70 patients who had untreated, early-stage non-small cell lung cancer. The input material, whole RNA from tumor, nontumor lung or frozen PBMC, was sequenced unsorted.

The chain carries TRBV7-9 and TRBJ2-1; 16 nucleotides align to TRBD2. This receptor was taken from a male donor with early-stage non-small cell lung cancer. Specimen: normal lung tissue next to the tumor, collected at surgery. The CDR3 spells CASSPGTSGRAGLRVIF. CDR3 nucleotides: TGTGCCAGCAGCCCCGGGACTAGCGGGAGGGCCGGTCTTCGGGTGATCTTC. Full variable domain (remainder filled in from reference TRBV7-9 and TRBJ2-1): DTGVSQNPRHKITKRGQNVTFRCDPISEHNRLYWYRQTLGQGPEFLTYFQNEAQLEKSRLLSDRFSAERPKGSFSTLEIQRTEQGDSAMYLCASSPGTSGRAGLRVIFGPGTRLTVL.